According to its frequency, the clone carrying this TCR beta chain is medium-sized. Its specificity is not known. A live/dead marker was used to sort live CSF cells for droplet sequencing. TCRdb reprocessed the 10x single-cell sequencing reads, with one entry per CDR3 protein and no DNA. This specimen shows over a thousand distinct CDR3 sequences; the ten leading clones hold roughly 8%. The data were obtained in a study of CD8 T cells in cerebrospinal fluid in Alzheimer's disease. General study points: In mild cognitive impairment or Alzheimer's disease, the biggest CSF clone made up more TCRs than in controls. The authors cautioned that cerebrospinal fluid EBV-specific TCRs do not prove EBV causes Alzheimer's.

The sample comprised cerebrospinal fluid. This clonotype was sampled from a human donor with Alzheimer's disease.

Here the CDR3 reads CASSRASGANVLTF. This rearrangement joins TRBV12-3 or TRBV12-4 to TRBJ2-6. This CDR3 spans 14 amino acids.